Listed here is a single TCR beta chain. The antigen is unknown. These data are taken from a study of long-term antiretroviral therapy in people with HIV. Points from the study as a whole: ART adherence, viral resistance and therapy changes were undocumented.

The assay, immunoSEQ v3.0, was run at survey level. The protocol was immunoSEQ multiplex PCR, while the TCRdb copy is restricted to in-frame clones and leaves out a portion. This table has tens of thousands of clones, about 80% appearing once. This TCR derives from a man younger than 35 with HIV. The source material was unsorted PBMCs, sampled 0.5 years after starting antiretroviral therapy.

DNA of the CDR3: TGTGCCACCAGCAGGGATAGGGTCTCTTCCTCTGGAAACACCATATATTTT. This gives the protein CATSRDRVSSSGNTIYF. This chain connects TRBV15 to TRBJ1-3; D is uncertain. The CDR3 is 17 residues long. With 3 bases removed from V and 0 bases from J, the gap between germline ends came to 15 bases. The germline V gene encodes CDR1 LNHNV and CDR2 YYDKDF (reference sequence).